This T cell receptor (beta chain) is drawn from a study of blood T cell repertoires in COVID-19. At the level of the study: The United States, Italy and Spain were the sources of the acute and convalescent COVID-19 samples.

Under the authors' procedure: For nucleated cells, counts were estimated from reference gene primer amplification. The repertoire was sequenced with immunoSEQ multiplex PCR; TCRdb's copy has only in-frame clones and lacks some. The V and J calls and clone size come from that table; D and trimming were worked out from the DNA. The sample lists around 270,000 clones, 80% to 90% seen once, with 2.5% to 3.5% in the top ten. This clone was seen a few times. Germline values: CDR1 SEHNR, CDR2 FQNEAQ (reference sequence). With 2 bases removed from V and 9 bases from J, the gap between germline ends came to 17 bases. The CDR3 covers 16 residues.

Sequencing input: PBMCs or T cells enriched from blood (not recorded which). This clonotype was obtained from a woman in her thirties or forties who had been exposed to COVID-19. This sequence joins TRBV7-9 and TRBJ1-6, with D possibly matching TRBD1 (6 bases). Here the CDR3 reads CASSLSSPGESSPLHF. The CDR3 DNA sequence: TGTGCCAGCAGCTTATCGTCGCCAGGGGAGAGTTCACCCCTCCACTTT.